A single T cell receptor beta chain is shown here with its context. This specimen comes from a study of blood T cell repertoires in COVID-19. Study as a whole: PBMCs, B-cell-depleted T cells, or T cells provided the cDNA or gDNA that made up the material.

Sequenced by immunoSEQ multiplex PCR; TCRdb stores in-frame clones only, minus some. The table includes about 470,000 clones, roughly 87% detected once. Germline CDR1 and CDR2: SNHLY and FYNNEI. Trimming removed 1 base from V and 8 bases from J, with 8 bases in between. This CDR3 comprises 12 residues. Everyone who took part was roughly 18 to 89 years old, and they came from about two dozen US areas. Cohorts were based on clinical histories the participants reported. The sequence derives from a woman younger than 35 who had recovered from COVID-19. The source material was PBMCs or T cells enriched from blood (not recorded which). This rearrangement joins TRBV2 to TRBJ1-2; D ambiguous. CDR3 coding DNA: TGTGCCAGCAGTGAAGGAGGGAGCGGCTACACCTTC. Translation: CASSEGGSGYTF.